This TCR beta chain is drawn from a study of shared clonotypes between healthy human individuals. At the level of the study: A few men and two women, aged 18 to 49, were donors. Whole-study results and caveats: Of the naive CD4 clonotypes, roughly 5.2% were shared across a handful of donors.

The germline V gene has CDR1 MNHEY and CDR2 SMNVEV (reference sequence). The CDR3 contains 16 residues. V lost 4 bases to trimming and J lost 3 bases; unmatched junction nucleotides: 7. As regards this clone: Its matching antigen is unknown.

As originally analysed: ImmunoSEQ only sent back junction sequences with no quality scores, so filtering was done differently. Assay: immunoSEQ multiplex PCR; the TCRdb copy retains only in-frame clones and omits some. V and J calls and clone size come straight from that table; D and trimming were deduced from the DNA. Altogether 2 million to 3 million clones are present, approximately 94% being singletons, with the ten largest covering 0.36%. The chain links TRBV27 to TRBJ2-3, with 10 bases matching TRBD2. What was sequenced was naive CD4+ T cells from PBMCs. Subset given: CD45RA+ positively selected. The clonotype originates from a man aged 18 to 30 in good health. Some clones in this sample may be carry-over from other donors' samples. The CDR3 here is CASSSLAGDKTDTQYF. In nucleotides, the CDR3 is TGTGCCAGCAGTTCGCTAGCGGGAGACAAAACAGATACGCAGTATTTT.